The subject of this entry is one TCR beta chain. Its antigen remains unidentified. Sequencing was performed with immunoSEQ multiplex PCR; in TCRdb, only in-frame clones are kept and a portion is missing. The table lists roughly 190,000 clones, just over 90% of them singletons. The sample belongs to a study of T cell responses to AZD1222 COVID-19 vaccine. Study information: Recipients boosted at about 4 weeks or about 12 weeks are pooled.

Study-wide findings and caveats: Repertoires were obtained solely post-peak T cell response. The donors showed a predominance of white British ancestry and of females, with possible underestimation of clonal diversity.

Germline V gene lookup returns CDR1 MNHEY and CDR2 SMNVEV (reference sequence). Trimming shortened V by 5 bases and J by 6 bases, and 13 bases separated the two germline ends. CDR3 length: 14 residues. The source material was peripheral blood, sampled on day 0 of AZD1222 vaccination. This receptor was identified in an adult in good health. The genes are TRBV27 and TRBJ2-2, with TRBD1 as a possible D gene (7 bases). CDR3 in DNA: TGTGCCAGCAGTCCCCAGGGGGGAGCCGGGGAGCTGTTTTTT. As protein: CASSPQGGAGELFF.